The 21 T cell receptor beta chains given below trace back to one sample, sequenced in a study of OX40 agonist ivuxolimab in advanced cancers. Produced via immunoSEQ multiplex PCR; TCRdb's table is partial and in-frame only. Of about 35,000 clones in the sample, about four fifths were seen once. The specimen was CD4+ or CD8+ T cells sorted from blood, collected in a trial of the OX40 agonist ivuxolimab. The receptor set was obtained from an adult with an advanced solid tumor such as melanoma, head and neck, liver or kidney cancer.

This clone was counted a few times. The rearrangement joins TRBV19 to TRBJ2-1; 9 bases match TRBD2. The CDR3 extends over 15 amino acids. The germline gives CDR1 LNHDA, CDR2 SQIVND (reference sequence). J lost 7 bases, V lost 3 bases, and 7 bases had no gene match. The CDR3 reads CASSMVAGGLNEQFF. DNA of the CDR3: TGTGCCAGTAGTATGGTTGCGGGGGGGCTAAATGAGCAGTTCTTC.

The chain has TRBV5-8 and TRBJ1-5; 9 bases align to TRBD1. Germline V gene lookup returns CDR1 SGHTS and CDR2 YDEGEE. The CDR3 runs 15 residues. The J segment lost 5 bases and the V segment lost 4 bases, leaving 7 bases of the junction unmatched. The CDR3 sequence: CASSLGQGLDQPQHF. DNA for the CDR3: TGTGCCAGCAGCCTTGGACAGGGGCTCGATCAGCCCCAGCATTTT.

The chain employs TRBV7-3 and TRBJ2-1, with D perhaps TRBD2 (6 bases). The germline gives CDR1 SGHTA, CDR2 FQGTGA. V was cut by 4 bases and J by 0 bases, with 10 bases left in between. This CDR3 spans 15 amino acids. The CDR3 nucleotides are TGTGCCAGCAGCTACGACGGGAGCTCCTACAATGAGCAGTTCTTC. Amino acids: CASSYDGSSYNEQFF.

The CDR3, as DNA: TGCGCCAGGGCGGATGGAGGGGGGGCACACCCCCACCACTACGAGCAGTACTTC. It yields the protein CARADGGGAHPHHYEQYF. The V call is TRBV4-1, the J call TRBJ2-7; D is perhaps TRBD2 (7 bases). This CDR3 has 18 amino acids. V was cut by 9 bases and J by 3 bases, with 30 bases left in between. Germline V gene sequence: CDR1 MGHRA, CDR2 YSYEKL.

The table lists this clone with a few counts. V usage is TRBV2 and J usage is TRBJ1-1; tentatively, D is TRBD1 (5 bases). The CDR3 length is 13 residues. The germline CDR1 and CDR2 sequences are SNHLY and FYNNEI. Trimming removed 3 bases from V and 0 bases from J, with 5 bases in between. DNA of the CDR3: TGTGCCAGCAGTGACAGGGTGAACACTGAAGCTTTCTTT. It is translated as CASSDRVNTEAFF. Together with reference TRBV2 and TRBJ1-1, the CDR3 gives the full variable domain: EPEVTQTPSHQVTQMGQEVILRCVPISNHLYFYWYRQILGQKVEFLVSFYNNEISEKSEIFDDQFSVERPDGSNFTLKIRSTKLEDSAMYFCASSDRVNTEAFFGQGTRLTVV.

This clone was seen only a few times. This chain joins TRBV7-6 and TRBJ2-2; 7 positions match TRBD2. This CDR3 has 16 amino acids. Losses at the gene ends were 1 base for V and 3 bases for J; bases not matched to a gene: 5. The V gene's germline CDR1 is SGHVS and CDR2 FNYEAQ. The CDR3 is CASSLDGRIDTGELFF. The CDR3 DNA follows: TGTGCCAGCAGCTTAGACGGGAGGATTGACACCGGGGAGCTGTTTTTT. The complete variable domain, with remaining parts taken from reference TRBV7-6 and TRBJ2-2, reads GAGVSQSPRYKVTKRGQDVALRCDPISGHVSLYWYRQALGQGPEFLTYFNYEAQQDKSGLPNDRFSAERPEGSISTLTIQRTEQRDSAMYRCASSLDGRIDTGELFFGEGSRLTVL.

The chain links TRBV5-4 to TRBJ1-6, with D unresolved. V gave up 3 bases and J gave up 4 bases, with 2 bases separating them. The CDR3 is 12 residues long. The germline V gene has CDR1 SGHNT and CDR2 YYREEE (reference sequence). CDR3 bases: TGTGCCAGCAGCTCTTATAATTCACCCCTCCACTTT. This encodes CASSSYNSPLHF.

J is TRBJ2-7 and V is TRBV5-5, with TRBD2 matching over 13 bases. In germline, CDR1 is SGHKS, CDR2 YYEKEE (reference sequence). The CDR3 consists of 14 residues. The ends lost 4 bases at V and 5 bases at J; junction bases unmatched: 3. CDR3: CASSPGLAGDEQYF. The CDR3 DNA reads TGTGCCAGCAGCCCCGGACTAGCGGGAGACGAGCAGTACTTC.

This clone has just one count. The chain's CDR3 is CASSKNQETQYF. For the CDR3, the DNA is TGTGCCAGCAGCAAAAACCAAGAGACCCAGTACTTC. The chain couples TRBV9 to TRBJ2-5; D unresolved. The germline gives CDR1 SGDLS, CDR2 YYNGEE. CDR3 length: 12 amino acids. The ends were cut back, 4 bases at V and 0 bases at J, with 4 bases in the middle.

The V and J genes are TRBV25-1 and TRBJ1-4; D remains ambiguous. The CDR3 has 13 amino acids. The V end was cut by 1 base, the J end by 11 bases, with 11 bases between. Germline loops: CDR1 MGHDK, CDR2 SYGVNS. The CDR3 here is CASSESGPAKLFF. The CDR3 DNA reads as TGTGCCAGCAGTGAATCAGGACCAGCGAAACTGTTTTTT.

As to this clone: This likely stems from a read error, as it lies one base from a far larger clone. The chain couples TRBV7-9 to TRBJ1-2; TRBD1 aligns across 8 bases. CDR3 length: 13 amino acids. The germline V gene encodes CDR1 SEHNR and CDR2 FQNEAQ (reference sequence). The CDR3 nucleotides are TGTGCCAGCCGGACAGGGATGGACTATGGCTACATCTTC. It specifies CASRTGMDYGYIF.

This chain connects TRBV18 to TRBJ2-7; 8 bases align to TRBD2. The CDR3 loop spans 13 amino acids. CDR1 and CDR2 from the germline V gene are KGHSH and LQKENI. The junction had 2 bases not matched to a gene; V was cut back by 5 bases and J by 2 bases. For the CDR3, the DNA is TGTGCCAGCTCATCGGGACTAGCCTACGAGCAGTACTTC. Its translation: CASSSGLAYEQYF.

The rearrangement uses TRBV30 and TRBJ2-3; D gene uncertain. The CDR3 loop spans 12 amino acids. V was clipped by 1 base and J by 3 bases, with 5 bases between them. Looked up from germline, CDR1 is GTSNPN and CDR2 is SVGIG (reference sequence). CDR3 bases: TGTGCCTGGAGTGATTTGACAGATACGCAGTATTTT. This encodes CAWSDLTDTQYF.

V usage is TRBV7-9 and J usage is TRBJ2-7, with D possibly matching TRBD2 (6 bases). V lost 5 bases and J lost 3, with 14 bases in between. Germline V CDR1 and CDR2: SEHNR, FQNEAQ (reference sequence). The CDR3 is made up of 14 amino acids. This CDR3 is CASSPRDFSYEQYF. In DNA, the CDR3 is TGTGCCAGCAGCCCGAGGGACTTCAGCTACGAGCAGTACTTC.

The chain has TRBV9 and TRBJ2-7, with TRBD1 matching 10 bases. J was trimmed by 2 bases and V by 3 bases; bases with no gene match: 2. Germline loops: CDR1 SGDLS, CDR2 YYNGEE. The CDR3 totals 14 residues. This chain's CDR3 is CASSETGGAYEQYF. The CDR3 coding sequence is TGTGCCAGCAGCGAGACAGGGGGCGCCTACGAGCAGTACTTC.

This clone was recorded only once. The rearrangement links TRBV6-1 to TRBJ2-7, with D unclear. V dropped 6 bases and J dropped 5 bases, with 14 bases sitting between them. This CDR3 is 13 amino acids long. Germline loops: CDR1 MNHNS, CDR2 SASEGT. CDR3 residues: CASSENTANEQYF. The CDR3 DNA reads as TGTGCCAGCAGCGAAAATACGGCCAACGAGCAGTACTTC.

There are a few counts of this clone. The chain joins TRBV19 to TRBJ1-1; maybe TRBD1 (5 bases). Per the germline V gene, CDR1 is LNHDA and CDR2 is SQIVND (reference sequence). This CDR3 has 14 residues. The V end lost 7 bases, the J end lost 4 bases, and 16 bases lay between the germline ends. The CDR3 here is CASTLGGSGTEAFF. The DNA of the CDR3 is TGTGCCAGTACCCTCGGGGGGAGTGGCACTGAAGCTTTCTTT. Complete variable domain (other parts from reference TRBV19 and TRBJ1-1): DGGITQSPKYLFRKEGQNVTLSCEQNLNHDAMYWYRQDPGQGLRLIYYSQIVNDFQKGDIAEGYSVSREKKESFPLTVTSAQKNPTAFYLCASTLGGSGTEAFFGQGTRLTVV.

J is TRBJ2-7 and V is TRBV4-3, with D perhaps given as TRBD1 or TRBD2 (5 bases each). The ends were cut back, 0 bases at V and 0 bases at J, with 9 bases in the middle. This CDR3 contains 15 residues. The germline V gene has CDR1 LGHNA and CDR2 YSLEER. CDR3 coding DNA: TGCGCCAGCAGCCAAGATTGGGGGACCTCCTACGAGCAGTACTTC. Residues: CASSQDWGTSYEQYF.

The CDR3 nucleotides are TGTGCCAGCAGCTTACCCTCTAACGGGAGGGTTTCCGAGCAGTACTTC. Residues: CASSLPSNGRVSEQYF. V and J are TRBV7-9 and TRBJ2-7, with TRBD2 matching over 8 bases. CDR1 is SEHNR, CDR2 FQNEAQ, per germline (reference sequence). The length of the CDR3 is 16 residues. The junction had 12 bases not matched to a gene; V was cut back by 2 bases and J by 6 bases.

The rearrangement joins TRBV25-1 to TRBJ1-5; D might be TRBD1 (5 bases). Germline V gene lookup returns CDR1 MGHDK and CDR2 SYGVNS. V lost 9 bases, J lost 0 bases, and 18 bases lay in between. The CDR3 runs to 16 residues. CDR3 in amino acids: CASPTGELNSNQPQHF. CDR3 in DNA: TGTGCCAGTCCTACAGGAGAACTCAATAGCAATCAGCCCCAGCATTTT.

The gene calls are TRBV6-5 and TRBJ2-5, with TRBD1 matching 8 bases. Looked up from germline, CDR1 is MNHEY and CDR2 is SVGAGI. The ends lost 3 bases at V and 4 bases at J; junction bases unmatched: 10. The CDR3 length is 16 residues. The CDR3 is CASSYAYDRGGETQYF. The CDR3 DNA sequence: TGTGCCAGCAGTTATGCGTATGACAGGGGAGGAGAGACCCAGTACTTC.